This TCR beta chain was recovered during a study of cytomegalovirus exposure and HLA in healthy donors. General study results and limits: Previous analysis showed most TCR beta V segments were productive about 90% or about 30% of the time. Clonal expansion was found to be greater in HLA-associated TCR beta chains than in equally common others in a later analysis. Per a later analysis, approximately 16,000 TCR beta sequences showed association with HLA alleles at 0.05 false discovery rate. For presence/absence analyses, sequencing depth was assumed to be roughly uniform across donors.

A word on this clone: What it binds is unknown.

PCR primers comprised 60 Vbeta and 13 Jbeta primers. Repertoires were generated with immunoSEQ multiplex PCR, while TCRdb's copy carries only in-frame clones and drops some. The table shows over 90,000 clones, with roughly 74% occurring only once. V was cut by 4 bases and J by 2 bases, with 12 bases left in between. CDR1 SGHVS and CDR2 FNYEAQ come from the germline V gene. This CDR3 contains 14 residues. The sequencing sample was made of PBMCs. The receptor comes from a female donor in good health and CMV-seropositive. The chain couples TRBV7-6 to TRBJ2-7, with D perhaps matching TRBD1 (6 bases). CDR3 residues: CASSSSQGAYEQYF. The CDR3 DNA reads as TGTGCCAGCAGCTCGTCACAGGGAGCCTACGAGCAGTACTTC. The full variable domain, its missing parts supplied by reference TRBV7-6 and TRBJ2-7, is GAGVSQSPRYKVTKRGQDVALRCDPISGHVSLYWYRQALGQGPEFLTYFNYEAQQDKSGLPNDRFSAERPEGSISTLTIQRTEQRDSAMYRCASSSSQGAYEQYFGPGTRLTVT.